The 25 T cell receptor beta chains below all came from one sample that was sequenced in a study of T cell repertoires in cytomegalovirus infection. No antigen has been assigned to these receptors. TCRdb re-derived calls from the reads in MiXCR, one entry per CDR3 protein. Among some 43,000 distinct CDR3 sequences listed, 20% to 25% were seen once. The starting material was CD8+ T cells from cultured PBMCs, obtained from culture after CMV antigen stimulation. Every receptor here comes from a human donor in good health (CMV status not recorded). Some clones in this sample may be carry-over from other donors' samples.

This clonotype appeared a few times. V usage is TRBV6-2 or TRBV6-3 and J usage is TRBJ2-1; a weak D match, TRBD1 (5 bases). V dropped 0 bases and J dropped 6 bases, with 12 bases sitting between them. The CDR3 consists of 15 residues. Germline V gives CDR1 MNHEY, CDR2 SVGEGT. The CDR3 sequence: CASSYSNLQGNEQFF. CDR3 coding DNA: TGTGCCAGCAGTTACTCGAATCTTCAGGGCAATGAGCAGTTCTTC.

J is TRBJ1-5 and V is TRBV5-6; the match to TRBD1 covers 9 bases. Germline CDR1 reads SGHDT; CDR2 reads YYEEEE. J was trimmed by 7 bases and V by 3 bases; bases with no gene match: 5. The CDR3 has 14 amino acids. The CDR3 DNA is TGTGCCAGCAGCTCCGGGACAGGGAGACAGCCCCAGCATTTT. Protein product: CASSSGTGRQPQHF.

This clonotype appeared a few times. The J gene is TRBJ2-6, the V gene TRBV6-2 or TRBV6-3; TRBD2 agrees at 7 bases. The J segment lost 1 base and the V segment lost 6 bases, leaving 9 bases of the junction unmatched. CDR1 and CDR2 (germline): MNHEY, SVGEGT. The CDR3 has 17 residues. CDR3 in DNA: TGTGCCAGCAGACGGGGGGTTACATCTTCTGGGGCCAACGTCCTGACTTTC. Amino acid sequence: CASRRGVTSSGANVLTF.

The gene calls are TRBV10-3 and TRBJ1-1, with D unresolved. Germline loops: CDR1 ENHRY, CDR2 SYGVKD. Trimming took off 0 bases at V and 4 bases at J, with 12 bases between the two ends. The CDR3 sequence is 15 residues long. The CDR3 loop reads CAISESLGSGTEAFF. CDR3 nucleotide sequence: TGTGCCATCAGTGAGTCCCTGGGCAGTGGCACTGAAGCTTTCTTT.

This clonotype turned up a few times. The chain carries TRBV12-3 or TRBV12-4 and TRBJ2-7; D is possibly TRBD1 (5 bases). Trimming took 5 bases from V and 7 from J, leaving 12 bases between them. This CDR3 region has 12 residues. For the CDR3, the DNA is TGTGCCAGCAGTGTAAAGGGGTGGGAGCAGTACTTC. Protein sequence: CASSVKGWEQYF.

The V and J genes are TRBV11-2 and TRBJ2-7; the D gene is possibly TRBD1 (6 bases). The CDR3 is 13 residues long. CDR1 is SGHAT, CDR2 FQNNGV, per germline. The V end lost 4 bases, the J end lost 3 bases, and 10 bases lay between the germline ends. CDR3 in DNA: TGTGCCAGCAGCTCAATAGGGGGCTACGAGCAGTACTTC. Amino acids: CASSSIGGYEQYF.

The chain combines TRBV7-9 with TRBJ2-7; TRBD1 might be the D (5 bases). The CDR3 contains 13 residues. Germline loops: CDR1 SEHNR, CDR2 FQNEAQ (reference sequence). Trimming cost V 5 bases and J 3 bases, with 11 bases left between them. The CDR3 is CASSATTVYEQYF. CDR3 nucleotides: TGTGCCAGCAGCGCAACGACAGTCTACGAGCAGTACTTC.

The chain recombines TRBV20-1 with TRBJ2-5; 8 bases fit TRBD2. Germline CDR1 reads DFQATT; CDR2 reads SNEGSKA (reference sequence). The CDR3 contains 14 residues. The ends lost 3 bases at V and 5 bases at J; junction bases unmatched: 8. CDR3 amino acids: CSARDRGGVETQYF. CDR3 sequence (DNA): TGCAGTGCTAGGGATCGGGGGGGCGTGGAGACCCAGTACTTC.

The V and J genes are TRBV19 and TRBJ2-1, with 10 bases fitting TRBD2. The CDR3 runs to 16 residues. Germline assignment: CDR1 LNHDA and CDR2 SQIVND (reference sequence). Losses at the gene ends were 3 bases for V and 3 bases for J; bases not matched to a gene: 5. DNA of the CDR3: TGTGCCAGTAGTATCATGTCTAGCGGGAGCTACAATGAGCAGTTCTTC. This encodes CASSIMSSGSYNEQFF.

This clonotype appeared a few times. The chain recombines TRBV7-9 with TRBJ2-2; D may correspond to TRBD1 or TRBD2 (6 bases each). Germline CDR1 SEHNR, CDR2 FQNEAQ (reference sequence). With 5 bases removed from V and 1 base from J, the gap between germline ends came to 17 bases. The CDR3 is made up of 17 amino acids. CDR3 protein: CASSQMGGRENTGELFF. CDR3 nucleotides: TGTGCCAGCAGCCAAATGGGGGGCAGAGAGAACACCGGGGAGCTGTTTTTT.

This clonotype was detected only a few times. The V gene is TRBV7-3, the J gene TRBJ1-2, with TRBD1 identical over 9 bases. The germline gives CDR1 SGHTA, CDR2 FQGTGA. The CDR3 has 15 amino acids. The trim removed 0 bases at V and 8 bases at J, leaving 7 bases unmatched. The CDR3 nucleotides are TGTGCCAGCAGCTTAACAGGGACAGGGACGGTCGGCTACACCTTC. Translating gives CASSLTGTGTVGYTF.

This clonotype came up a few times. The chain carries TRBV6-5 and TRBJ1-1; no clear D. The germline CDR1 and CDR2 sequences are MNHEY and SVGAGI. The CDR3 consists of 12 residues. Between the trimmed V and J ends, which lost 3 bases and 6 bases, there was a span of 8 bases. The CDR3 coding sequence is TGTGCCAGCAGTTATGGAGGACCTGAAGCTTTCTTT. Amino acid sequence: CASSYGGPEAFF.

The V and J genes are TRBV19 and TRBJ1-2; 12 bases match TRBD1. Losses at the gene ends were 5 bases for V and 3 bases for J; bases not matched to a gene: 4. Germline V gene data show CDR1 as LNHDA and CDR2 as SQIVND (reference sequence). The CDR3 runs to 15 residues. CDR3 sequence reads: CASSPRDRGHYGYTF. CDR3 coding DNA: TGTGCCAGTAGTCCCCGGGACAGGGGGCACTATGGCTACACCTTC.

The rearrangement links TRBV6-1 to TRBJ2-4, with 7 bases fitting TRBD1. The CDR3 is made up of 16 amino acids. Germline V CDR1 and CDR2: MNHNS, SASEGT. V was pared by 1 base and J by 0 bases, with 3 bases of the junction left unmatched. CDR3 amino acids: CASSEVRGRAKNIQYF. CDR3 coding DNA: TGTGCCAGCAGTGAAGTCAGGGGGAGAGCCAAAAACATTCAGTACTTC.

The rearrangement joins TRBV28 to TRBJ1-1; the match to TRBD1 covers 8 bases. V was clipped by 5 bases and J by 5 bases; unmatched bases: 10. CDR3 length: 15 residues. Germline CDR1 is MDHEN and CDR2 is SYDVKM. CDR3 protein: CASSKPQGVRTEAFF. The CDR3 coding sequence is TGTGCCAGCAGTAAACCACAGGGGGTGAGGACTGAAGCTTTCTTT.

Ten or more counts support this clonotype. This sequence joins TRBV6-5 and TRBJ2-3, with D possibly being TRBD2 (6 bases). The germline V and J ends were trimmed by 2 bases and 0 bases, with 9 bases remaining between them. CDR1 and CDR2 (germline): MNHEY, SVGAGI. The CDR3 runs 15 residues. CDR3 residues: CASSYTTSSTDTQYF. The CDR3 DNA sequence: TGTGCCAGCAGTTACACTACTAGCAGCACAGATACGCAGTATTTT.

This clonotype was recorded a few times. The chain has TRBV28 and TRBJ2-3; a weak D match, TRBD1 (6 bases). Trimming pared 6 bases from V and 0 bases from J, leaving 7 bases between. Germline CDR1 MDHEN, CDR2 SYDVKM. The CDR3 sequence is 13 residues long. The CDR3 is CASRDSSTDTQYF. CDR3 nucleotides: TGTGCCAGCAGGGACAGTAGCACAGATACGCAGTATTTT.

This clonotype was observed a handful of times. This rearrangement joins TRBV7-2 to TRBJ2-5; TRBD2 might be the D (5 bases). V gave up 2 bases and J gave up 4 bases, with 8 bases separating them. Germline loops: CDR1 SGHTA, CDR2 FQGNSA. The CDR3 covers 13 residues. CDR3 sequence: CASSLRAGETQYF. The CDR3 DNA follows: TGTGCCAGCAGCTTAAGGGCGGGAGAGACCCAGTACTTC.

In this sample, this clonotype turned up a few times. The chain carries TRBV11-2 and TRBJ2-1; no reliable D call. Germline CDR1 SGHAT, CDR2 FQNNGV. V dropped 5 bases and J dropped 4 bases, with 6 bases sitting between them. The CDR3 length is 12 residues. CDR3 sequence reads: CASSAQYNEQFF. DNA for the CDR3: TGTGCCAGCAGCGCTCAATACAATGAGCAGTTCTTC. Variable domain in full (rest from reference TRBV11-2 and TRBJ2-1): EAGVAQSPRYKIIEKRQSVAFWCNPISGHATLYWYQQILGQGPKLLIQFQNNGVVDDSQLPKDRFSAERLKGVDSTLKIQPAKLEDSAVYLCASSAQYNEQFFGPGTRLTVL.

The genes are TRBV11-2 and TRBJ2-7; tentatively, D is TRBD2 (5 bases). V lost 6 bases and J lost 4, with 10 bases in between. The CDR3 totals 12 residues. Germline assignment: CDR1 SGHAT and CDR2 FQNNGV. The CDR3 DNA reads TGTGCCAGCAGTATTTCGGGGTACGAGCAGTACTTC. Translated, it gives CASSISGYEQYF.

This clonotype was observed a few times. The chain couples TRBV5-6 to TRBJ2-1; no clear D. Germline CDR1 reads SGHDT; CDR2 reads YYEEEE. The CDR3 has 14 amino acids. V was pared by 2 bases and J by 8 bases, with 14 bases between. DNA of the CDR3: TGTGCCAGCAGCTTCGGAGTTATGGGCTATGAGCAGTTCTTC. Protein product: CASSFGVMGYEQFF.

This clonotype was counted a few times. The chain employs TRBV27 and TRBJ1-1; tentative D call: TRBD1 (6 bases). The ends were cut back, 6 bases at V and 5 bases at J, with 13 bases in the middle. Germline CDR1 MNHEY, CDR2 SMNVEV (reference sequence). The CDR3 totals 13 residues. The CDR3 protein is CASSSGVRTEAFF. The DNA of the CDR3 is TGTGCCAGCAGCTCAGGGGTACGAACTGAAGCTTTCTTT.

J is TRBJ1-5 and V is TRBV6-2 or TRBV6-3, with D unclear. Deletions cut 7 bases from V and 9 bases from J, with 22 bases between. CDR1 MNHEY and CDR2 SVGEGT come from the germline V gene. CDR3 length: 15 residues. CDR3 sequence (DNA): TGTGCCAGCACCCACGAAGATTTTGCTCCCAGGCCCCAGCATTTT. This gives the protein CASTHEDFAPRPQHF.

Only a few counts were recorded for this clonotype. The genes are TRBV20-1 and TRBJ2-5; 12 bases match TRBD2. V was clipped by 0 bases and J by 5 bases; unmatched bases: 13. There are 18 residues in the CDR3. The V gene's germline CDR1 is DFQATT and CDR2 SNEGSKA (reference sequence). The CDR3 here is CSARDPLAGGLRSETQYF. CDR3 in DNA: TGCAGTGCTAGAGACCCGCTAGCGGGGGGGCTCCGTTCTGAGACCCAGTACTTC.

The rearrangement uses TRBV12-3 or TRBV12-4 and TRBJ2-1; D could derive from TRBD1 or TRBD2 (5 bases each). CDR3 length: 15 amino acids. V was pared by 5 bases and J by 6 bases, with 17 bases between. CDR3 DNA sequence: TGTGCCAGCAGTCCCCCCGGGACCGGCTTCAATGAGCAGTTCTTC. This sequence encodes CASSPPGTGFNEQFF.